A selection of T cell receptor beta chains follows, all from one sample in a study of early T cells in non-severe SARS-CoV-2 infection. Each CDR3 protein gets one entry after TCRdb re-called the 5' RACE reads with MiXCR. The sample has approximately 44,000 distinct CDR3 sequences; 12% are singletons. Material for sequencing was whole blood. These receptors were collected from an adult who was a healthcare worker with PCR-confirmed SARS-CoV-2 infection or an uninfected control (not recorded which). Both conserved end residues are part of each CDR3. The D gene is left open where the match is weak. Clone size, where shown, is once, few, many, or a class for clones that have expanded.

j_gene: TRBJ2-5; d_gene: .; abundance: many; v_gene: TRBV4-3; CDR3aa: CASSQESPFKGTQYF; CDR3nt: TGCGCCAGCAGCCAAGAGTCCCCGTTTAAGGGGACCCAGTACTTC
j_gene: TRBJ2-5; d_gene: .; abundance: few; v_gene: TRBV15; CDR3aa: CATSRDRDLGETQYF; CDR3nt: TGTGCCACCAGCAGAGATAGGGACTTGGGGGAGACCCAGTACTTC
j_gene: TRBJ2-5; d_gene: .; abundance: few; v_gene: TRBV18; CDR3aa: CASSPPGQETQYF; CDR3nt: TGTGCCAGCTCACCACCAGGCCAAGAGACCCAGTACTTC
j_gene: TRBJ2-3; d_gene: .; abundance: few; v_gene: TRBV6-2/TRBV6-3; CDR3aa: CASSPTVRGGTQYF; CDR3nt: TGTGCCAGCAGCCCCACAGTCAGAGGAGGTACGCAGTATTTT
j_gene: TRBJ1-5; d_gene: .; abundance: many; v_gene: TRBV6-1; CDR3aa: CASLRVSGTSGQPQHF; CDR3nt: TGTGCCAGTTTGCGGGTGTCCGGGACATCGGGCCAGCCCCAGCATTTT
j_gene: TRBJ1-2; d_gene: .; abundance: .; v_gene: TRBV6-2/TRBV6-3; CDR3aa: CASSYFGNYGYTF; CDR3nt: TGTGCCAGCAGTTACTTCGGGAACTATGGCTACACCTTC
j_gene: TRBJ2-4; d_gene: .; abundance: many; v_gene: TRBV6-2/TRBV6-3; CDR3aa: CASSYSGENIQYF; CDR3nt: TGTGCCAGCAGTTACTCGGGGGAAAACATTCAGTACTTC
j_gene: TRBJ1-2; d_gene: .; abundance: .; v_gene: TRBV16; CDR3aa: CASSFDMNYGYTF; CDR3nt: TGTGCCAGCAGCTTTGACATGAACTATGGCTACACCTTC
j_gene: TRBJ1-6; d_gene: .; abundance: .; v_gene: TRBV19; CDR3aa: CASSIVAGVDSPLHF; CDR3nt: TGTGCCAGTAGTATCGTCGCAGGGGTGGATTCACCCCTCCACTTT
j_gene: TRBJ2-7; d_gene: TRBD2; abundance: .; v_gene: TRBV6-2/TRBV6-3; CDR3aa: CASNRLAGGGYEQYF; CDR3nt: TGTGCCAGCAATCGACTAGCGGGAGGTGGGTACGAGCAGTACTTC
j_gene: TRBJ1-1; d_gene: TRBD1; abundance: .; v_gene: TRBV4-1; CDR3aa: CASSRSTGGEGEAFF; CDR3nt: TGCGCCAGCAGCCGATCCACAGGGGGCGAAGGTGAAGCTTTCTTT
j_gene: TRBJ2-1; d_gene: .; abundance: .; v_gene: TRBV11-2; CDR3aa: CASSVGGRFTYNEQFF; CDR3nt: TGTGCCAGCAGCGTTGGGGGGCGATTTACCTACAATGAGCAGTTCTTC
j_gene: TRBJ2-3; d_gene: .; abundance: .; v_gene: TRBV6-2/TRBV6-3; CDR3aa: CASRASTDTQYF; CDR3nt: TGTGCCAGCAGGGCCAGTACAGATACGCAGTATTTT
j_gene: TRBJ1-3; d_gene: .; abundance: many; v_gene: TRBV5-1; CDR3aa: CASSLVVGSGNTIYF; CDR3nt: TGCGCCAGCAGCTTAGTAGTGGGCTCTGGAAACACCATATATTTT
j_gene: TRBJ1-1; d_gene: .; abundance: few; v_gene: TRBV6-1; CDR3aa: CASSRGHYTEAFF; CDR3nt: TGTGCCAGCAGCCGAGGACACTACACTGAAGCTTTCTTT
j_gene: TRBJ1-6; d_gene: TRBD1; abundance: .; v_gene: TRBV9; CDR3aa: CASSVTGESYNSPLHF; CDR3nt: TGTGCCAGCAGCGTGACAGGGGAATCCTATAATTCACCCCTCCACTTT
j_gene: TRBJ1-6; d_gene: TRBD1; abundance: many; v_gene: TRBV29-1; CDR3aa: CSVLTGGGSPLHF; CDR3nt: TGCAGCGTTCTGACAGGGGGTGGCTCACCCCTCCACTTT
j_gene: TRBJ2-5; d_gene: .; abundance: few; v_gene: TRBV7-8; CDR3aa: CASSPSWGSVETQYF; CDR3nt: TGTGCCAGCAGCCCTAGTTGGGGATCGGTGGAGACCCAGTACTTC
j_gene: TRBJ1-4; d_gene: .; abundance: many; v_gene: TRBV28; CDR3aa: CASSLLLDRSNEKLFF; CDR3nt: TGTGCCAGCAGTTTACTCCTGGACAGATCTAATGAAAAACTGTTTTTT
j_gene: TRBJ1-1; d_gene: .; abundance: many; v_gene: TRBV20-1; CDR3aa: CSAATQGNTEAFF; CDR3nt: TGCAGTGCGGCGACACAGGGGAACACTGAAGCTTTCTTT
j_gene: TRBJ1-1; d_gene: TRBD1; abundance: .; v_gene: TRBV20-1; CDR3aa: CSAQPDRDTEAFF; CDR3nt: TGCAGTGCTCAGCCGGACAGGGATACTGAAGCTTTCTTT
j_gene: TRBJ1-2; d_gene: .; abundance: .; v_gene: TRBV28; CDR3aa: CASSLKLGYTF; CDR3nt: TGTGCCAGCAGTTTAAAACTTGGCTACACCTTC
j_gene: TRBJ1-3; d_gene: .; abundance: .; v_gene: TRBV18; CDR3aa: CASSPILDGTSGNTIYF; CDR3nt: TGTGCCAGCTCACCGATCCTCGACGGTACCTCTGGAAACACCATATATTTT
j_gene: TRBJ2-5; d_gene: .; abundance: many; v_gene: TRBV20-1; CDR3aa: CSAKVKRYQETQYF; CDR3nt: TGCAGTGCTAAAGTTAAGCGGTACCAAGAGACCCAGTACTTC
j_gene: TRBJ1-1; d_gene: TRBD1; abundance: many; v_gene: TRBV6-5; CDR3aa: CASSYSGTVRNTEAFF; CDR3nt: TGTGCCAGCAGTTACTCAGGGACAGTAAGGAACACTGAAGCTTTCTTT
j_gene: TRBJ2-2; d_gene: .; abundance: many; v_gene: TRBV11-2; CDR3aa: CASSLDRSTGELFF; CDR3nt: TGTGCCAGCAGCTTAGATCGGAGCACCGGGGAGCTGTTTTTT
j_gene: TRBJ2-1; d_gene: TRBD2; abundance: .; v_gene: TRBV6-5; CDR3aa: CASSYSGGGSYNEQFF; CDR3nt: TGTGCCAGCAGTTACTCGGGCGGGGGCTCCTACAATGAGCAGTTCTTC